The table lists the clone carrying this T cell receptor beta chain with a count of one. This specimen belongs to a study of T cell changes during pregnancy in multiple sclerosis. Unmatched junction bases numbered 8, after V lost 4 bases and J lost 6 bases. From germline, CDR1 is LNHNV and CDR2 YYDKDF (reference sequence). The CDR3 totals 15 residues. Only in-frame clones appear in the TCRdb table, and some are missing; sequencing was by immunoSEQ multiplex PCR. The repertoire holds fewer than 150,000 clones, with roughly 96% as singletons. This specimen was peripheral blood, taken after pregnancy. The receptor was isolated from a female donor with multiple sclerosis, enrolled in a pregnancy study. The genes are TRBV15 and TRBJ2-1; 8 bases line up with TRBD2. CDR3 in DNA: TGTGCCACCAGCATGGACCTCGGGGGGGGCAATGAGCAGTTCTTC. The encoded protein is CATSMDLGGGNEQFF.